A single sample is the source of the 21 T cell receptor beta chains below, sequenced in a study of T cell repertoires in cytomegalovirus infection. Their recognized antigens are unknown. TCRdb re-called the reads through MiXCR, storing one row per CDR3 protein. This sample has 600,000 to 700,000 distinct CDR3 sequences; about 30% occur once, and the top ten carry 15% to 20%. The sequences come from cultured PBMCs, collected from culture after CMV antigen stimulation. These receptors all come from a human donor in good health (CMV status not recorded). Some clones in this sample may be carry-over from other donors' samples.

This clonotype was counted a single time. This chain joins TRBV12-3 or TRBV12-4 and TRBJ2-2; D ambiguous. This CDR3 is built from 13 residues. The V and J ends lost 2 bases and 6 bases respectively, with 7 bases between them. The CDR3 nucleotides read TGTGCCAGCAGTTTATACGAATCCGGGGAGCTGTTTTTT. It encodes CASSLYESGELFF.

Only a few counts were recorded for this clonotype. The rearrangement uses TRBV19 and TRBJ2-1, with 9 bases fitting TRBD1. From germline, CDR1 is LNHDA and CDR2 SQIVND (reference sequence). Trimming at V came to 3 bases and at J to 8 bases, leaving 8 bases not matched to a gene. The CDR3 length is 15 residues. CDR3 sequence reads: CASSMDRGGSDEQFF. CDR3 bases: TGTGCCAGTAGTATGGACAGGGGCGGTAGTGATGAGCAGTTCTTC.

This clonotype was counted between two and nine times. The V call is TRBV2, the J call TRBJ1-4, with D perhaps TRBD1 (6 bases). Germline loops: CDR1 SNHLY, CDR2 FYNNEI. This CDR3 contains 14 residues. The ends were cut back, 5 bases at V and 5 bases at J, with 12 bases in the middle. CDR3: CASSPEGGNEKLFF. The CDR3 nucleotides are TGTGCCAGCAGTCCCGAAGGGGGGAATGAAAAACTGTTTTTT.

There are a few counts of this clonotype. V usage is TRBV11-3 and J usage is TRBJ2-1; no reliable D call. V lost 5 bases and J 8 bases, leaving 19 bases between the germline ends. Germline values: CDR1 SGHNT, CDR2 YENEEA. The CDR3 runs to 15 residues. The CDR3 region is CASSPSLAGRDEQFF. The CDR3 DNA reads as TGTGCCAGCAGCCCATCCCTGGCCGGAAGGGATGAGCAGTTCTTC.

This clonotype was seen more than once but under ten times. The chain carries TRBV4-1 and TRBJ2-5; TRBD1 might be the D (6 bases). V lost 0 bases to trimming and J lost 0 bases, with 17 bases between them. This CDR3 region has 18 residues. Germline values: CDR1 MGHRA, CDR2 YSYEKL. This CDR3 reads CASSQDRDGTSYQETQYF. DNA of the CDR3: TGCGCCAGCAGCCAAGATAGGGACGGGACATCGTACCAAGAGACCCAGTACTTC.

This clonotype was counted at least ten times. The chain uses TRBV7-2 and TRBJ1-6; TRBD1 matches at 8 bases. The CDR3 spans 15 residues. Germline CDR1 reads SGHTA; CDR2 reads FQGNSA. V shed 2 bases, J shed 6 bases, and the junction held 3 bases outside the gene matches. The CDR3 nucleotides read TGTGCCAGCAGCTTACAGGGGGCGGTTAATTCACCCCTCCACTTT. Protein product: CASSLQGAVNSPLHF.

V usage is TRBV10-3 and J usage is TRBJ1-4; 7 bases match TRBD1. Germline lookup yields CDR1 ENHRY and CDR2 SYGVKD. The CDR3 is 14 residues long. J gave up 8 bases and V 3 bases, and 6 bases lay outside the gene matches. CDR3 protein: CAISERQGVEKLFF. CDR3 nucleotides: TGTGCCATCAGTGAAAGACAGGGTGTCGAAAAACTGTTTTTT.

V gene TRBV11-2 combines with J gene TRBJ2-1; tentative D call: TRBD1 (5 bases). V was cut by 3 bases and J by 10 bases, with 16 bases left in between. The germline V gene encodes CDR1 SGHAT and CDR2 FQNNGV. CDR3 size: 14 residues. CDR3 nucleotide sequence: TGTGCCAGCAGCTTGGGGATCCGTCAGGGAGAGCAGTTCTTC. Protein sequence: CASSLGIRQGEQFF.

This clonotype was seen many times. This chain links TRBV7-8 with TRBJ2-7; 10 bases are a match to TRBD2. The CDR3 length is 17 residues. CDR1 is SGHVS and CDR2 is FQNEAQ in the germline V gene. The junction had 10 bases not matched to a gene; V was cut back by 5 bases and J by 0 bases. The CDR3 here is CASSLALAGGTSYEQYF. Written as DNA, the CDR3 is TGTGCCAGCAGCCTGGCCTTAGCGGGGGGTACCTCCTACGAGCAGTACTTC.

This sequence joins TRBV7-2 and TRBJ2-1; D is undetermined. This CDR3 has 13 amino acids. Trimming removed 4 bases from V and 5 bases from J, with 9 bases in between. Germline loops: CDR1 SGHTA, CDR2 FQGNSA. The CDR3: CASSYNGDNEQFF. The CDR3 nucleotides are TGTGCCAGCAGCTACAATGGGGACAATGAGCAGTTCTTC.

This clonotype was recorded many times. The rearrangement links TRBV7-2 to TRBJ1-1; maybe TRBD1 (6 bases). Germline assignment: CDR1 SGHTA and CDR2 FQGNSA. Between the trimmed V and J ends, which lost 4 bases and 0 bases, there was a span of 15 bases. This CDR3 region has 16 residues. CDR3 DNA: TGTGCCAGCAGCTCGGAACTACAGGGCCTGAACACTGAAGCTTTCTTT. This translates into CASSSELQGLNTEAFF.

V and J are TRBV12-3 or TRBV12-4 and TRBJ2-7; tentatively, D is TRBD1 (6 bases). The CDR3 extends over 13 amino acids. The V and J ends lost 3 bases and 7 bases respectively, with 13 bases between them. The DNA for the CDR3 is TGTGCCAGCAGTTTTGACAGGCCCATGGAGCAGTACTTC. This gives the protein CASSFDRPMEQYF.

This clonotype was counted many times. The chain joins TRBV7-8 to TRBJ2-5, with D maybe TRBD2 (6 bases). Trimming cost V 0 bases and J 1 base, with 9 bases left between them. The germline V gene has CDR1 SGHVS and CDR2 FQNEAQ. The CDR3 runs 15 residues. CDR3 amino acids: CASSLALGGQETQYF. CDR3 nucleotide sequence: TGTGCCAGCAGCTTAGCGTTGGGGGGCCAAGAGACCCAGTACTTC.

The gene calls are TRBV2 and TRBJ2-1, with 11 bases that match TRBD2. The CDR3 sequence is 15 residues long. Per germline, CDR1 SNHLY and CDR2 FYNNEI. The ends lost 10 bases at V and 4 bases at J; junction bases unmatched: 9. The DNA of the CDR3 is TGTGCCACCCTGAGGGGGACTAGCGGATACAATGAGCAGTTCTTC. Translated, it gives CATLRGTSGYNEQFF. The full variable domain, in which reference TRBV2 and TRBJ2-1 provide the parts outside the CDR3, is EPEVTQTPSHQVTQMGQEVILRCVPISNHLYFYWYRQILGQKVEFLVSFYNNEISEKSEIFDDQFSVERPDGSNFTLKIRSTKLEDSAMYFCATLRGTSGYNEQFFGPGTRLTVL.

Here the CDR3 reads CASSLKGWDRVVQYF. The CDR3, as DNA: TGTGCCAGCAGCTTAAAAGGTTGGGACCGAGTCGTTCAGTACTTC. The V call is TRBV11-2, the J call TRBJ2-4; D tentatively fits TRBD1 or TRBD2 (5 bases each). Germline V gene sequence: CDR1 SGHAT, CDR2 FQNNGV. The CDR3 contains 15 residues. V dropped 2 bases and J dropped 11 bases, with 19 bases sitting between them.

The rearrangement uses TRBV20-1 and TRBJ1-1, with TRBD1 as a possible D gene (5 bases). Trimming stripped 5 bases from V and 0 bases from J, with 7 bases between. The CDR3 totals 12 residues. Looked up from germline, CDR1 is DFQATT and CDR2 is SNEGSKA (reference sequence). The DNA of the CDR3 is TGCAGTGCTCCCAGGGTGAACACTGAAGCTTTCTTT. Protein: CSAPRVNTEAFF.

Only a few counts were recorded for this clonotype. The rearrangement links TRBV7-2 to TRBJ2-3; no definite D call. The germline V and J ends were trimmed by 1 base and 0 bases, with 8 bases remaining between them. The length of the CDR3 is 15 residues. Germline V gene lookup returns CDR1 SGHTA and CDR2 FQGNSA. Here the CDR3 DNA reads TGTGCCAGCAGCTTAGTTAGCTCCAGCACAGATACGCAGTATTTT. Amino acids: CASSLVSSSTDTQYF.

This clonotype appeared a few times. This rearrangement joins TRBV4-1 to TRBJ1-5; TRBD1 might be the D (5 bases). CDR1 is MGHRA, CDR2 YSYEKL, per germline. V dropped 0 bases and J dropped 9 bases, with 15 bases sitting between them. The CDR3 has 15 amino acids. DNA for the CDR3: TGCGCCAGCAGCCAAGATGGGCAGGGAGATCTGCCCCAGCATTTT. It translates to CASSQDGQGDLPQHF.

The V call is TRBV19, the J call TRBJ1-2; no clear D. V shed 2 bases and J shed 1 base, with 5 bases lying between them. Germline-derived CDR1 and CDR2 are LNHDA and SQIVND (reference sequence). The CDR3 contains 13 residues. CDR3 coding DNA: TGTGCCAGTAGTATACGGGATAACTATGGCTACACCTTC. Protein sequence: CASSIRDNYGYTF.

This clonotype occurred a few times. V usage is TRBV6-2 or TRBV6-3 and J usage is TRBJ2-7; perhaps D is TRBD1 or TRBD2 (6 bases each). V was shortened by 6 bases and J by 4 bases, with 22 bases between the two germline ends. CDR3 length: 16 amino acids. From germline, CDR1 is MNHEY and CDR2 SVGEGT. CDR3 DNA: TGTGCCAGCAGACTTGATGTCGGGGGCCTTAATTACGAGCAGTACTTC. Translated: CASRLDVGGLNYEQYF.

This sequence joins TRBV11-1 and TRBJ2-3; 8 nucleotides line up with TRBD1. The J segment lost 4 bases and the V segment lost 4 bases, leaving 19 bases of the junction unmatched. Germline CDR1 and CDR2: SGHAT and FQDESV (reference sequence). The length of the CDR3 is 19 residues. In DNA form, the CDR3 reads TGTGCCAGCAGCTGGGCCCTACCACGGACAGGGCGGGTAGCAGATACGCAGTATTTT. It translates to CASSWALPRTGRVADTQYF.